This T cell receptor (beta chain) was found in a study of cytomegalovirus exposure and HLA in healthy donors (dated by TCRdb to 2016 to 2017). General notes on the study: According to an earlier analysis of 550 to 700 of the donors, roughly 180 million T cells yielded roughly 100 million unique TCR beta sequences and about 280 Gb of sequence data. In the later analysis, no new phenotypic data were used to find candidate immune exposures; instead, reliance was placed on TCR beta sequences and their occurrence across donors. Roughly 300 gigabases of sequencing data and around 88 million unique TCR sequences made up an early release that covered approximately 650 HLA-typed donors. Every repertoire in the discovery cohort had been generated on one and the same sequencing platform. The study was designed to test whether signatures of past pathogen exposure could be identified by cataloging public T cell receptors. The number of donors typed differed by locus, with about 620-630 for A, B, C, DRB1 and DQB1, roughly 520 for DQA1, over 600 for DPA1, and some 440 for DPB1. A later analysis re-examined previously published TCR beta repertoires from about 700 donors and added high-resolution HLA genotyping to investigate patterns of TCR occurrence. An earlier analysis of approximately 640 of the donors applied high-throughput TCR beta sequencing to assess whether each TCR beta V gene segment acted as functional or pseudogenic. Four to six DR-DQ haplotypes were handled as single units for association and clustering because linkage in the cohort was strong. Donor age, sex, ethnicity and CMV serostatus were compiled alongside the repertoire data. To predict cytomegalovirus infection status, the study brought together high-throughput TCR immunosequencing, statistical association of individual TCRs with disease status, and machine learning. Using immunosequencing, the study profiled T cell repertoires from fewer than 700 subjects and related those repertoires to cytomegalovirus serostatus. In addition to the first cohort of 666 subjects, a separate validation cohort of over 90 different subjects was used. HLA typing included class I and class II loci at four-digit resolution. Genome-wide SNP genotypes for about three fifths of the roughly 700 donors were used in a later genetic analysis, which treated that subset as a discovery cohort. Across roughly 420 genotyped donors of the cohort, an average of approximately 240,000 unique TCR beta nucleotide sequences per donor were sequenced, and roughly a sixth of those sequences were non-productive. Of the roughly 400 genotyped donors, about 84% fell in the genetic ancestry cluster associated with self-reported Caucasian donors.

The cohort was made up of about 610 healthy bone marrow donors. At the time of sampling, every cohort member was nominally healthy, though immune exposures that went unrecorded were likely present. The donor tested CMV seronegative, placing the donor among the 300 to 450 seronegative members of the cohort. A peripheral blood sample was provided by each donor, and peripheral blood mononuclear cells were used for TCR beta sequencing. The Qiagen DNeasy Blood Extraction Kit was used to extract genomic DNA from the blood cell samples. Trimming at the junction amounts to 4 bases on V and 12 bases on J, and the germline ends lie 10 bases apart. Reading the germline V gene gives CDR1 SGHVS and CDR2 FQNEAQ. The CDR3 runs 11 amino acids, cysteine and phenylalanine included. Only the CDR3 part of the read is kept: 33 bases, read in frame from the first base. Library construction relied on the immunoSEQ multiplex PCR assay. A mixture of 60 forward primers for TCR Vbeta segments and 13 reverse primers for TCR Jbeta segments was used in the multiplex PCR. A multiplex PCR assay on genomic DNA amplified the CDR3 region of rearranged TCR beta genes. The Illumina HiSeq System was used to sequence the amplified TCR beta libraries as 87-base-pair reads. Per the source publication's procedure: A later analysis tallied 75 million to 95 million unique TCR beta chains across the 600 to 700 repertoires, and some 10 million of those chains were shared by two or more donors. To remove PCR and sequencing errors, raw reads were error-corrected and collapsed into unique sequences using a nearest-neighbor algorithm that merged closely related sequences. Alignment of CDR3 sequences to IMGT reference sequences was used to assign V, D and J gene segments. For a sequence to be retained, at least a six-nucleotide match to both a V gene segment and a J gene segment was required. Rearrangements were classified as productive when the CDR3 lacked stop codons and remained in frame with V and J, and all other rearrangements were classified as non-productive. Following IMGT convention, CDR3 was defined as the stretch from the second conserved V-encoded cysteine to the conserved J-encoded phenylalanine. The earlier analysis of approximately 590 of the donors excluded any sequence lacking an unambiguous match to a single V gene segment. An earlier analysis of a few hundred of the donors classified V segments as functional when productive rearrangements were above 56.7% and as segregating when the standard deviation between donors was above 5%. To diagnose cytomegalovirus status from the catalog of TCR beta chain sequences, a statistical classification framework was built. In a later analysis, V and J genes were assigned by comparing TCR nucleotide sequences against IMGT/GENE-DB human TR gene sequences. A later analysis assigned CDR3 sequences and most-parsimonious VDJ recombination scenarios with the TCRdist pipeline. In a later analysis, each TCR beta chain was defined by its CDR3 amino acid sequence together with its V-gene family, and reads lacking a unique V-gene family were excluded. In a later analysis, approximately 640 highly shared, low-generation-probability nucleotide sequences were removed to address suspected cross-contamination and a sequencing artifact. In a later analysis, a clonal expansion index was calculated for each public chain from normalized within-repertoire ranks of inferred template counts. A later analysis computed generation probabilities with a VDJ recombination model fitted to out-of-frame rearrangements, and checked the results against IGoR. Hypergeometric tests were used in a later analysis to score TCR-TCR, TCR-HLA and TCR-CMV co-occurrence, with a repertoire-size bias correction applied to the TCR pairs. A later analysis estimated false discovery rates by permuting HLA or CMV assignments 20 times. In a later analysis, co-occurring TCRs were grouped using DBSCAN, and TCRdist sequence similarity was added for clustering within HLA-allele-positive subsets. For co-occurrence clustering, repertoires with fewer than 30,000 or more than 120,000 public chains were excluded, along with 5 or 6 repertoires with anomalous nucleotide sharing. Imported from immuneACCESS, the table was reduced by TCRdb to in-frame sequences with V and J called. These copies leave out some clones; in studies compared against another copy, an unresolved V gene accounts for under half, and the cause of the remainder is not known. For V, J and clone size, that table is used; D and trimming come from the DNA. For this sample there are 200,000 or so clones; under 90% appear just once. Of the sample, 0.08% to 0.1% is held by the ten largest clones.

Comments on this clone: The target of this receptor is not known. There are no base qualities to consult, and no much larger clone falls within one base.

General conclusions and limits of the study: Immune exposure information for the cohort was limited to CMV serostatus. A few of the identified cytomegalovirus-associated TCR beta chains were confirmed in vitro to be specific for cytomegalovirus antigens. An earlier analysis of approximately 530 of the donors showed that most TCR beta V segments appeared in productive rearrangements either about 87% or about 30% of the time, which broadly matched IMGT annotations. A further reported finding was that TCR beta sequences accurately predicted the HLA-A and HLA-B alleles for most subjects in the first cohort. The presence/absence analyses assumed that sequencing depth was roughly uniform across donors, and that assumption may not be true. The sequencing pipeline was judged likely to have produced a cluster of highly shared sequence variants as a technical artifact. According to a later analysis, most CMV-associated TCR beta chains appeared to be HLA-restricted, and the HLA associations seemed to be driven largely by CMV exposure. V-gene and J-gene trimming of TCR beta chains was associated with a missense DCLRE1C variant in a later genetic analysis, and the association was replicated in an independent cohort. In this cohort, only TCR beta chains were sequenced, and detectable features were limited by the absence of alpha or paired-chain data. According to a later genetic analysis, donors in an Asian-associated ancestry cluster had fewer N-insertions in productive TCRs than the approximately 630-donor mean. The earlier analysis of 587 of the donors excluded roughly 17 rarely observed V segments, including chromosome 9 orphons, because counts were too low. Some IMGT-functional V segments, including TRBV6-2 and TRBV6-3, could not be told apart with the 87-base-pair reads, so those segments were excluded. The authors suggested that the approach could potentially be generalized to other disease states and immunological phenotypes. Correlated functional status among segregating V segments might be attributable to linkage disequilibrium, but an unknown experimental factor could not be ruled out. In a later analysis, around 17,000 TCR beta sequences were associated with specific HLA alleles at a false discovery rate of 0.05. Because some donors lacked HLA typing at each locus, the association tests relied only on the typed subset. In a later analysis, HLA-associated TCR beta chains showed more clonal expansion and lower generation probabilities than non-associated chains that were equally common. A later analysis reported that several top co-occurrence clusters appeared linked to parvovirus B19, influenza, CMV and Epstein-Barr virus. Most TCR sequences were seen in very few donors, while some public TCRs were found in many individuals. Assigning TCR associations to individual alleles was difficult when HLA alleles, especially DR and DQ, strongly co-occurred. The study listed 150 to 200 TCR beta chains as associated with cytomegalovirus. In both the original and validation cohorts, the classifier was reported to diagnose cytomegalovirus status with high specificity and sensitivity. In a later analysis, the rate of TCR association differed among HLA loci, with DRB1 alleles having the most associated TCRs and HLA-C alleles having the fewest.

Sequencing was done on a sample of PBMCs. The sequence was obtained from a boy younger than 10 in good health and CMV-seronegative. The sequence joins TRBV7-8 to TRBJ2-1, with no D gene named confidently. The DNA sequence is TGTGCCAGCAGCTACCGGGTAGGGCAGTTCTTC. The translation is CASSYRVGQFF.